These 22 T cell receptor beta chains share one sample of origin, sequenced in a study of T cells expressing NK-cell markers. Each CDR3 protein gets one entry in TCRdb, which reprocessed the 5' RACE reads and gives no DNA. This sample's table reports hundreds of thousands of distinct CDR3 sequences. Sequencing was done on a sample of blood T cells: a sorted CD56 or NKG2C T cell subset, CD4+ or CD8+ T cells, or bulk PBMC T cells (not recorded which). These receptors originate from a man in his late teens or twenties in good health.

The chain employs TRBV12-3 or TRBV12-4 and TRBJ1-5; TCRdb reports TRBD1, a call that lacks DNA to check it against. The CDR3 has 13 residues. The CDR3 protein is CASKAGLNQPQHF.

CDR3 region: CASSISDRKHTEAFF. The rearrangement joins TRBV4-1 to TRBJ1-1; TCRdb's D call, TRBD1, is unchecked because there is no DNA. Per germline, CDR1 MGHRA and CDR2 YSYEKL. The CDR3 extends over 15 amino acids.

The rearrangement uses TRBV9 and TRBJ2-3; TCRdb names TRBD2, which stays unverified in the absence of DNA. CDR1 is SGDLS, CDR2 YYNGEE, per germline. This CDR3 has 13 amino acids. The CDR3: CASSPRREDTQYF.

The chain is built from TRBV7-2 and TRBJ2-7; TCRdb proposes TRBD2, but this gene call is untestable without DNA. There are 15 residues in the CDR3. CDR1 is SGHTA, CDR2 FQGNSA, per germline. CDR3 region: CASYERLAPSYEQYF.

The rearrangement links TRBV20-1 to TRBJ2-3; TCRdb names TRBD1, which stays unverified in the absence of DNA. This CDR3 spans 19 amino acids. CDR1 and CDR2 from the germline V gene are DFQATT and SNEGSKA (reference sequence). CDR3 sequence reads: CSAPMAGGSSGTSTDTQYF.

The CDR3 region is CSAILTGTSQDTQYF. The V call is TRBV20-1, the J call TRBJ2-3; TCRdb returns TRBD2, unconfirmable since there is no DNA. The germline CDR1 and CDR2 sequences are DFQATT and SNEGSKA (reference sequence). This CDR3 has 15 amino acids.

The rearrangement uses TRBV11-3 and TRBJ2-5; TCRdb's D call of TRBD2 is untestable without DNA. CDR1 is SGHNT, CDR2 YENEEA, per germline. The CDR3 runs to 14 residues. The CDR3 loop is CASTEAGREETQYF.

The rearrangement uses TRBV5-4 and TRBJ2-5; TCRdb gives TRBD1 as the D gene, but with no DNA this cannot be confirmed. This CDR3 is built from 15 residues. The germline V gene encodes CDR1 SGHNT and CDR2 YYREEE (reference sequence). The CDR3 sequence is CASSLGTKGKETQYF.

V is TRBV5-6 and J is TRBJ2-7; TCRdb's D call of TRBD2 is untestable without DNA. The germline CDR1 and CDR2 sequences are SGHDT and YYEEEE. This CDR3 region has 15 residues. CDR3 region: CASSSYGTTNYEQYF.

The V and J genes are TRBV7-9 and TRBJ1-1. The germline gives CDR1 SEHNR, CDR2 FQNEAQ (reference sequence). This CDR3 is 15 amino acids long. The CDR3 spells CASSLAQIKNTEAFF. The full variable domain, completed using reference TRBV7-9 and TRBJ1-1, is DTGVSQNPRHKITKRGQNVTFRCDPISEHNRLYWYRQTLGQGPEFLTYFQNEAQLEKSRLLSDRFSAERPKGSFSTLEIQRTEQGDSAMYLCASSLAQIKNTEAFFGQGTRLTVV.

The chain employs TRBV10-1 and TRBJ2-2; TCRdb's D call of TRBD1 is untestable without DNA. The CDR3 has 16 amino acids. From germline, CDR1 is WNHNN and CDR2 SYGVQD (reference sequence). The chain's CDR3 is CASSGGTGWTTGELFF.

The rearrangement links TRBV12-3 or TRBV12-4 to TRBJ1-1; TCRdb lists TRBD1, though no DNA is available to test this call. The CDR3 has 15 amino acids. The CDR3: CASRSREEHNTEAFF.

The chain links TRBV4-1 to TRBJ2-7. Germline values: CDR1 MGHRA, CDR2 YSYEKL. The CDR3 consists of 14 residues. CDR3 in amino acids: CASSPSDISYEQYF.

V and J are TRBV20-1 and TRBJ2-5; TCRdb indicates TRBD2, and absent DNA this call remains unverified. From germline, CDR1 is DFQATT and CDR2 SNEGSKA (reference sequence). The length of the CDR3 is 12 residues. Here the CDR3 reads CSALTRGETQYF.

This sequence joins TRBV12-3 or TRBV12-4 and TRBJ2-1; TCRdb selects TRBD1, and the lack of DNA leaves this call unchecked. The CDR3 extends over 16 amino acids. CDR3 loop: CASTPEQGVSYNEQFF.

The chain carries TRBV6-1 and TRBJ2-3. The germline gives CDR1 MNHNS, CDR2 SASEGT. This CDR3 has 13 residues. CDR3 in amino acids: CATNERWTDTQYF.

V gene TRBV20-1 combines with J gene TRBJ2-1; TCRdb's D call, TRBD1, is unchecked because there is no DNA. CDR3 length: 12 residues. Germline V gives CDR1 DFQATT, CDR2 SNEGSKA (reference sequence). The CDR3 here is CSARGTGTLTFF.

This chain connects TRBV5-1 to TRBJ2-3. Germline values: CDR1 SGHRS, CDR2 YFSETQ. The CDR3 runs 13 residues. CDR3 region: CASSLALQDTQYF.

This chain connects TRBV5-4 to TRBJ2-3; the D call from TCRdb, TRBD2, cannot be confirmed without DNA. CDR3 length: 15 amino acids. The germline gives CDR1 SGHNT, CDR2 YYREEE (reference sequence). This CDR3 is CASSFLASGTDTQYF.

V and J are TRBV24-1 and TRBJ1-5; TCRdb outputs TRBD1, but without DNA this stays unchecked. CDR3 size: 15 residues. CDR1 and CDR2 from the germline V gene are KGHDR and SFDVKD. Here the CDR3 reads CATSVGKGGNQPQHF.

V gene TRBV20-1 combines with J gene TRBJ2-7; absent DNA, TCRdb's TRBD1 call cannot be checked. The CDR3 extends over 14 amino acids. Per germline, CDR1 DFQATT and CDR2 SNEGSKA (reference sequence). This chain's CDR3 is CSAEPRDTSYEQYF.

The chain combines TRBV12-3 or TRBV12-4 with TRBJ2-1; TCRdb's assignment of TRBD2 cannot be checked, as there is no DNA. This CDR3 comprises 17 residues. This CDR3 reads CASSLLERVLLYNEQFF.